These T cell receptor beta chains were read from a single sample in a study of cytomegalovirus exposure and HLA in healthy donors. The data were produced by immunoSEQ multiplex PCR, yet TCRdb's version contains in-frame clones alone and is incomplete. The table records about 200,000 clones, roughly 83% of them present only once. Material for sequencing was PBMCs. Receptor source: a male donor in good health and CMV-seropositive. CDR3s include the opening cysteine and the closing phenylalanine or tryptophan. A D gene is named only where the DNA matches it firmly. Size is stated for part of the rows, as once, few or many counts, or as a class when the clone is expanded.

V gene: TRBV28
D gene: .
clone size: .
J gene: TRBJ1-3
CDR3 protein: CASTTNPSGNTIYF
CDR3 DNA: TGTGCCAGCACCACTAATCCCTCTGGAAACACCATATATTTT

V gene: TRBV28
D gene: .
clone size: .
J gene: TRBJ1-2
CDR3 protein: CASRSGVWGYTF
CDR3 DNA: TGTGCCAGCAGGTCCGGGGTGTGGGGCTACACCTTC

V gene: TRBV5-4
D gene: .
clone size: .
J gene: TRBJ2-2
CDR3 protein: CASSLGQRAGELFF
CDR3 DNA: TGTGCCAGCAGCTTGGGACAGCGTGCTGGGGAGCTGTTTTTT

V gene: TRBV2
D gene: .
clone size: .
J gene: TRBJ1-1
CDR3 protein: CASSHPDRNTEAFF
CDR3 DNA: TGTGCCAGCAGTCATCCGGACAGGAACACTGAAGCTTTCTTT

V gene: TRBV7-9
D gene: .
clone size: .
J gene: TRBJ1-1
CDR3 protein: CASSPEGHTEAFF
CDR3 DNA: TGTGCCAGCAGCCCGGAGGGGCACACTGAAGCTTTCTTT

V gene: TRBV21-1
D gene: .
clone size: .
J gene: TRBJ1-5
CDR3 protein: CASNRTGNRLSYQPQHF
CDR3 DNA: TGTGCCAGCAATAGGACAGGGAATCGATTGAGTTATCAGCCCCAGCATTTT

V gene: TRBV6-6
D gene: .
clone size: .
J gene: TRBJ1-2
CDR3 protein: CASRLQGGYTF
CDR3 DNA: TGTGCCAGCAGGTTACAGGGAGGCTACACCTTC

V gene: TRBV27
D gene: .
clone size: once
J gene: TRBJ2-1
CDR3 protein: CASSLTGFNEQFF
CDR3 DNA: TGTGCCAGCAGCCTCACAGGGTTCAATGAGCAGTTCTTC

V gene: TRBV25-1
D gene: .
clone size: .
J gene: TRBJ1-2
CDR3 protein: CASSEGNRNYGYTF
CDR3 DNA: TGTGCCAGCAGTGAAGGTAACAGAAACTATGGCTACACCTTC

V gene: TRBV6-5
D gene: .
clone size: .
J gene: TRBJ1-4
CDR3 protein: CASRSGWGANEKLFF
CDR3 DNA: TGTGCCAGCAGATCCGGTTGGGGGGCTAATGAAAAACTGTTTTTT

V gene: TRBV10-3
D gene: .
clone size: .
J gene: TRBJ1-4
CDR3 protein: CAISKGEKLFF
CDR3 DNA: TGTGCCATCAGTAAGGGGGAAAAACTGTTTTTT

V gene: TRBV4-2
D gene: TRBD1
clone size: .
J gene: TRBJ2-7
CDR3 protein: CASSQTGPYEQYF
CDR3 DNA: TGTGCCAGCAGCCAGACAGGGCCCTACGAGCAGTACTTC

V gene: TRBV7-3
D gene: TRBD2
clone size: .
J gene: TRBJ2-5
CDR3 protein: CASSYGLAGVETQYF
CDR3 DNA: TGTGCCAGCAGCTACGGACTAGCGGGGGTAGAGACCCAGTACTTC

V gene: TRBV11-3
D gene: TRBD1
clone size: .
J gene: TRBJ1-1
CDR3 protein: CASSPGQGSTEAFF
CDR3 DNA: TGTGCCAGCAGCCCTGGACAGGGGAGCACTGAAGCTTTCTTT

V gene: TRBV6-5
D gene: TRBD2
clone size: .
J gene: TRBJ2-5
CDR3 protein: CASTRTSLETQYF
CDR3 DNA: TGTGCCAGCACTAGGACTAGCCTAGAGACCCAGTACTTC

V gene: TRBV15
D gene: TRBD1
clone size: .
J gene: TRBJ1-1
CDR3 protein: CATREGQVNTEAFF
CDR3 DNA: TGTGCCACCAGAGAAGGACAGGTAAACACTGAAGCTTTCTTT

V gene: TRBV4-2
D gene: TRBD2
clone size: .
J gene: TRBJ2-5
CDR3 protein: CASSQEALAGGPKETQYF
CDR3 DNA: TGTGCCAGCAGCCAAGAGGCCCTAGCGGGAGGGCCGAAGGAGACCCAGTACTTC

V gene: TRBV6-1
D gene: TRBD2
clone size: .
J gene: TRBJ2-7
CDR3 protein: CASSLAGETSYEQYF
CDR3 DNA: TGTGCCAGCAGCTTAGCGGGAGAAACCTCCTACGAGCAGTACTTC

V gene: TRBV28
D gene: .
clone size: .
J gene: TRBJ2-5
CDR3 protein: CASSFPGRYQETQYF
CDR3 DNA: TGTGCCAGCAGTTTCCCAGGCCGGTACCAAGAGACCCAGTACTTC

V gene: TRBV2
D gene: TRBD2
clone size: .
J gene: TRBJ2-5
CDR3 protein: CASNPPGGAGDQETQYF
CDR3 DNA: TGTGCCAGCAACCCGCCGGGGGGGGCCGGTGATCAAGAGACCCAGTACTTC

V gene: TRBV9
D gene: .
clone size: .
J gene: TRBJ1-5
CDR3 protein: CASSVDGGHQPQHF
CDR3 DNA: TGTGCCAGCAGCGTCGACGGAGGCCATCAGCCCCAGCATTTT

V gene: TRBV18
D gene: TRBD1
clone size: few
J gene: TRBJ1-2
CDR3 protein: CASSPGTSTGTGAFYGYTF
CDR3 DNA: TGTGCCAGCTCACCAGGCACTTCAACCGGGACAGGGGCATTCTATGGCTACACCTTC

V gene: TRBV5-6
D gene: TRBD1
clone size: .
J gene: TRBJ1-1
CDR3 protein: CASSTGQGADTEAFF
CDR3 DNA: TGTGCCAGCAGCACCGGACAGGGGGCGGACACTGAAGCTTTCTTT

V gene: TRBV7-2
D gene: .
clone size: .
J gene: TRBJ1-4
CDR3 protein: CASSLEGRVTNEKLFF
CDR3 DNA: TGTGCCAGCAGCTTAGAGGGGCGCGTAACTAATGAAAAACTGTTTTTT

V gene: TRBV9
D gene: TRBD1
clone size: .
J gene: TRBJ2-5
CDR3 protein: CASSVVSGTDQETQYF
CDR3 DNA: TGTGCCAGCAGCGTAGTCTCCGGGACAGACCAAGAGACCCAGTACTTC

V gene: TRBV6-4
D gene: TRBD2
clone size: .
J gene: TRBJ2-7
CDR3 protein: CASSPGLAGVREQYF
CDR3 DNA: TGTGCCAGCAGCCCCGGACTAGCGGGAGTTAGAGAGCAGTACTTC

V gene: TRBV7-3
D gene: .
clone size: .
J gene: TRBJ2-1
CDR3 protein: CASSLAGPNNEQFF
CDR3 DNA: TGTGCCAGCAGCTTGGCAGGGCCTAACAATGAGCAGTTCTTC